A single sample is the source of the 30 T cell receptor beta chains below, sequenced in a study of T cell repertoires in cytomegalovirus infection. TCRdb used MiXCR to reprocess the reads, holding one entry per CDR3 protein. The sample shows hundreds of thousands of distinct CDR3 sequences, 20% to 25% of them seen only once. Sample: CD8+ T cells from PBMCs. The source of these receptors is a human donor in good health (CMV status not recorded). Some clones in this sample may be carry-over from other donors' samples.

This clonotype has only a few counts. The chain links TRBV7-9 to TRBJ1-1, with D possibly TRBD1 on 6 matching bases. Germline V lookup: CDR1 SEHNR, CDR2 FQNEAQ (reference sequence). Trimming stripped 1 base from V and 5 bases from J, with 11 bases between. This CDR3 is built from 14 residues. CDR3: CASSLVEGGTEAFF. DNA of the CDR3: TGTGCCAGCAGCTTAGTTGAGGGGGGAACTGAAGCTTTCTTT. The complete variable domain, with remaining parts taken from reference TRBV7-9 and TRBJ1-1, reads DTGVSQNPRHKITKRGQNVTFRCDPISEHNRLYWYRQTLGQGPEFLTYFQNEAQLEKSRLLSDRFSAERPKGSFSTLEIQRTEQGDSAMYLCASSLVEGGTEAFFGQGTRLTVV.

Details on this clonotype: One junction end disagrees with the germline gene, perhaps due to a read error. The gene calls are TRBV6-5 and TRBJ2-7; D remains ambiguous. The germline V gene encodes CDR1 MNHEY and CDR2 SVGAGI. The CDR3 extends over 11 amino acids. The DNA of the CDR3 is TGTGCCAGCAGATACTCTTCAGAGCAGTACTTC. The encoded protein is CASRYSSEQYF.

This chain links TRBV29-1 with TRBJ1-1; maybe TRBD1 (6 bases). In germline, CDR1 is SQVTM, CDR2 ANQGSEA. CDR3 length equals 13 residues. Trimming took off 6 bases at V and 1 base at J, with 12 bases between the two ends. The CDR3 is CSVPGQTNTEAFF. The CDR3 nucleotides are TGCAGCGTGCCGGGACAAACGAACACTGAAGCTTTCTTT.

A note on this clonotype: An end of the junction does not agree with germline; a read error may underlie this. V usage is TRBV12-3 or TRBV12-4 and J usage is TRBJ2-5; D remains unclear. The CDR3 totals 15 residues. CDR3 bases: TGTGCCAGCAGTTTAGCCGCAAGTAATCAAGAGACCCGGTACTTC. Residues: CASSLAASNQETRYF.

In its sample, this clonotype was seen a few times. The genes are TRBV6-1 and TRBJ1-2; D uncertain. Trimming stripped 8 bases from V and 4 bases from J, with 11 bases between. Germline CDR1 is MNHNS and CDR2 is SASEGT. The CDR3 spans 12 residues. This CDR3 is CASGRDPYGYTF. CDR3 in DNA: TGTGCCAGCGGGCGGGATCCCTATGGCTACACCTTC.

In regard to this clonotype: This may be a read error: a much more frequent sequence differs by one nucleotide. The chain has TRBV12-3 or TRBV12-4 and TRBJ2-5, with D tentatively TRBD2 (6 bases). The ends were cut back, 10 bases at V and 1 base at J, with 16 bases in the middle. The CDR3 totals 14 residues. CDR3 nucleotides: TGTGCCAACAGCGCACTAGCTTTCCAAGAGACCCAGTACTTC. Residues: CANSALAFQETQYF.

The CDR3 DNA is TGCAGTGCTAGAGATCTAGACCGACCCGGCGACACCATATATTTT. It is translated as CSARDLDRPGDTIYF. This chain links TRBV20-1 with TRBJ1-3; no clear D. The CDR3 sequence is 15 residues long. Per the germline V gene, CDR1 is DFQATT and CDR2 is SNEGSKA (reference sequence). V was pared by 0 bases and J by 8 bases, with 17 bases between.

This clonotype came up many times. This chain links TRBV7-9 with TRBJ2-7; D is unclear. Germline CDR1 and CDR2: SEHNR and FQNEAQ (reference sequence). The V and J ends lost 5 bases and 2 bases respectively, with 10 bases between them. The CDR3 loop spans 13 amino acids. The CDR3 spells CASSPDGAYEQYV. For the CDR3, the DNA is TGTGCCAGCAGCCCCGACGGAGCCTACGAGCAGTACGTC.

Many counts were recorded for this clonotype. The rearrangement uses TRBV7-6 and TRBJ2-3, with 7 nucleotides matching TRBD1. This CDR3 region has 14 residues. V shed 2 bases, J shed 3 bases, and the junction held 2 bases outside the gene matches. In germline, CDR1 is SGHVS, CDR2 FNYEAQ. DNA for the CDR3: TGTGCCAGCAGCTTAATGACAGGGACAGATACGCAGTATTTT. Translated, it gives CASSLMTGTDTQYF.

The chain links TRBV29-1 to TRBJ1-2, with D maybe TRBD1 (6 bases). V lost 0 bases and J lost 11, with 16 bases in between. CDR1 SQVTM and CDR2 ANQGSEA come from the germline V gene. This CDR3 has 13 amino acids. The CDR3 loop is CSVEEGTSLGYTF. The CDR3 nucleotides read TGCAGCGTTGAAGAGGGGACATCTTTAGGATACACCTTC.

This clonotype was observed many times. The V gene is TRBV4-3, the J gene TRBJ2-2; D is uncertain. The CDR3 extends over 15 amino acids. Trimming cost V 1 base and J 0 bases, with 6 bases left between them. Germline loops: CDR1 LGHNA, CDR2 YSLEER. The CDR3 region has the DNA TGCGCCAGCAGCCAAGGACTTGCGAACACCGGGGAGCTGTTTTTT. The encoded protein is CASSQGLANTGELFF.

This clonotype was recorded a few times. V usage is TRBV14 and J usage is TRBJ2-3; 7 bases map to TRBD2. V lost 4 bases and J lost 1; bases outside the gene matches: 14. The CDR3 is 18 amino acids. CDR1 and CDR2 (germline): SGHDN, FVKESK. CDR3 protein: CASSLRGAGNRGTDTQYF. As DNA, the CDR3 is TGTGCCAGCAGCCTTCGAGGAGCGGGGAACCGGGGCACAGATACGCAGTATTTT.

This clonotype was seen ten or more times. The chain recombines TRBV12-3 or TRBV12-4 with TRBJ1-1, with D unresolved. V lost 5 bases to trimming and J lost 0 bases, with 19 bases between them. The CDR3 runs to 17 residues. Written as DNA, the CDR3 is TGTGCCAGCAGTCCTCGGACCGTTGTTTCCTTGAACACTGAAGCTTTCTTT. Its translation is CASSPRTVVSLNTEAFF.

This clonotype came up many times. The J gene is TRBJ1-2, the V gene TRBV7-9, with a tentative D call TRBD1 (6 bases). CDR1 is SEHNR and CDR2 is FQNEAQ in the germline V gene (reference sequence). The CDR3 sequence is 16 residues long. Trimming pared 5 bases from V and 0 bases from J, leaving 16 bases between. The CDR3 region has the DNA TGTGCCAGCAGCACCGGGGACAAAGCTCCTAACTATGGCTACACCTTC. This encodes CASSTGDKAPNYGYTF.

V gene TRBV4-2 combines with J gene TRBJ2-6, with D uncertain. Trimming pared 4 bases from V and 0 bases from J, leaving 7 bases between. CDR3 length: 15 amino acids. Germline CDR1 is LGHNA and CDR2 is YNFKEQ. Written as DNA, the CDR3 is TGTGCCAGCAGCCGTGCCACCTCTGGGGCCAACGTCCTGACTTTC. It encodes CASSRATSGANVLTF.

This clonotype was counted at least ten times. This sequence joins TRBV27 and TRBJ1-2; D gene ambiguous. The CDR3 sequence is 15 residues long. CDR1 and CDR2 (germline): MNHEY, SMNVEV (reference sequence). V was trimmed by 5 bases and J by 0 bases, leaving 13 bases between them. CDR3 amino acids: CASSTRPGANYGYTF. The CDR3 DNA is TGTGCCAGCAGTACCCGGCCGGGAGCTAACTATGGCTACACCTTC.

This clonotype was counted only a few times. For the CDR3, the DNA is TGTGCCAGTAGGACCTCGGGGACTGAAGCTTTCTTT. Encoded protein: CASRTSGTEAFF. This chain uses TRBV19 with TRBJ1-1; D unclear. The germline gives CDR1 LNHDA, CDR2 SQIVND (reference sequence). This CDR3 has 12 residues. Trimming shortened V by 6 bases and J by 5 bases, and 10 bases separated the two germline ends.

In its sample, this clonotype was seen many times. This chain links TRBV27 with TRBJ2-1, with D hard to call. CDR3 size: 11 residues. In germline, CDR1 is MNHEY, CDR2 SMNVEV (reference sequence). Trimming shortened V by 5 bases and J by 3 bases, and 2 bases separated the two germline ends. DNA for the CDR3: TGTGCCAGCAGTGTCTACAATGAGCAGTTCTTC. This encodes CASSVYNEQFF.

This clonotype was seen a handful of times. The chain has TRBV25-1 and TRBJ1-6, with D possibly TRBD1 on 6 matching bases. V was shortened by 0 bases and J by 8 bases, with 20 bases between the two germline ends. This CDR3 has 18 residues. Germline V CDR1 and CDR2: MGHDK, SYGVNS. The CDR3 region is CASSEYNQDRLLYSPLHF. The CDR3 coding sequence is TGTGCCAGCAGTGAATATAACCAAGACAGGTTGTTATATTCACCCCTCCACTTT. Combining the CDR3 with reference TRBV25-1 and TRBJ1-6 gives the whole variable domain EADIYQTPRYLVIGTGKKITLECSQTMGHDKMYWYQQDPGMELHLIHYSYGVNSTEKGDLSSESTVSRIRTEHFPLTLESARPSHTSQYLCASSEYNQDRLLYSPLHFGNGTRLTVT.

This clonotype showed up many times. The chain combines TRBV7-8 with TRBJ1-2; D may be TRBD1 (6 bases). Germline V gene data show CDR1 as SGHVS and CDR2 as FQNEAQ. The CDR3 totals 13 residues. The germline V and J ends were trimmed by 7 bases and 8 bases, with 17 bases remaining between them. For the CDR3, the DNA is TGTGCCAGCACCCAGACAGGACGGAGGGGCTACACCTTC. As protein: CASTQTGRRGYTF. Complete variable domain (other parts from reference TRBV7-8 and TRBJ1-2): GAGVSQSPRYKVAKRGQDVALRCDPISGHVSLFWYQQALGQGPEFLTYFQNEAQLDKSGLPSDRFFAERPEGSVSTLKIQRTQQEDSAVYLCASTQTGRRGYTFGSGTRLTVV.

The genes are TRBV29-1 and TRBJ2-1; 8 bases fit TRBD2. Germline lookup yields CDR1 SQVTM and CDR2 ANQGSEA. This CDR3 has 15 residues. Trimming took 1 base from V and 4 from J; bases not matched to a gene: 6. The CDR3 nucleotides read TGCAGCGTTGAAGTTCGGGGGGGACTTTACAATGAGCAGTTCTTC. It codes for CSVEVRGGLYNEQFF.

This clonotype was recorded at least ten times. The chain recombines TRBV7-9 with TRBJ1-2; D is possibly TRBD1 (5 bases). Trimming shortened V by 3 bases and J by 3 bases, and 14 bases separated the two germline ends. The CDR3 loop spans 15 amino acids. The V gene's germline CDR1 is SEHNR and CDR2 FQNEAQ (reference sequence). This chain's CDR3 is CASSLLARGDYGYTF. Here the CDR3 DNA reads TGTGCCAGCAGCTTGCTAGCCCGGGGCGACTATGGCTACACCTTC.

The chain combines TRBV27 with TRBJ2-1; the D gene is possibly TRBD2 (5 bases). V was cut by 0 bases and J by 10 bases, with 10 bases left in between. Germline V lookup: CDR1 MNHEY, CDR2 SMNVEV (reference sequence). This CDR3 contains 13 residues. The CDR3 protein is CASSLSPSFEQFF. DNA for the CDR3: TGTGCCAGCAGTTTATCCCCTAGCTTCGAGCAGTTCTTC.

J is TRBJ2-1 and V is TRBV24-1; 7 bases map to TRBD1. Per germline, CDR1 KGHDR and CDR2 SFDVKD. The CDR3 consists of 15 residues. With 0 bases clipped from V and 6 bases from J, the junction kept 4 bases outside the gene matches. CDR3 protein: CATSDLDRVSNEQFF. CDR3 in DNA: TGTGCCACCAGTGATTTGGACAGGGTATCCAATGAGCAGTTCTTC.

This clonotype was seen many times. The rearrangement links TRBV7-6 to TRBJ2-1; no reliable D call. Germline assignment: CDR1 SGHVS and CDR2 FNYEAQ. The CDR3 is made up of 15 amino acids. The V end lost 2 bases, the J end lost 0 bases, and 8 bases lay between the germline ends. The CDR3 spells CASSLYAISYNEQFF. CDR3 coding DNA: TGTGCCAGCAGCTTATACGCAATCTCCTACAATGAGCAGTTCTTC.

This clonotype was seen only a few times. The chain recombines TRBV29-1 with TRBJ1-1; D ambiguous. With 3 bases removed from V and 5 bases from J, the gap between germline ends came to 7 bases. This CDR3 has 11 residues. Germline V gene lookup returns CDR1 SQVTM and CDR2 ANQGSEA. CDR3 sequence: CSVDLWTEAFF. In DNA form, the CDR3 reads TGCAGCGTTGATTTGTGGACTGAAGCTTTCTTT.

This clonotype was found many times. The rearrangement links TRBV7-9 to TRBJ2-7, with D possibly matching TRBD2 (5 bases). The ends were cut back, 3 bases at V and 5 bases at J, with 5 bases in the middle. This CDR3 is built from 11 residues. Germline assignment: CDR1 SEHNR and CDR2 FQNEAQ (reference sequence). CDR3 bases: TGTGCCAGCAGCTTCGGGGACGAGCAGTACGTC. Its translation is CASSFGDEQYV.

Turning to this clonotype: At one end the junction does not follow the germline gene, possibly because of a read error. The rearrangement joins TRBV6-5 to TRBJ2-1; possible D gene TRBD1, 5 bases. The CDR3 runs to 15 residues. In germline, CDR1 is MNHEY, CDR2 SVGAGI. The CDR3 bases are TGTGCCAGCAGTTATCGACAGAGCTCCTACAATGTGCAGTTCTTC. As protein: CASSYRQSSYNVQFF.

In the case of this clonotype: This sequence may be a read error, since a much larger clone differs from it by one base. This rearrangement joins TRBV7-6 to TRBJ2-3; D perhaps matches TRBD1 (6 bases). The CDR3 consists of 19 residues. Germline-derived CDR1 and CDR2 are SGHVS and FNYEAQ. The DNA for the CDR3 is TGTGTCAGCAGCTTAGCTCCCCCACAGGGAAGTTCCGCGGTGGATACGCAGTATTTT. It translates to CVSSLAPPQGSSAVDTQYF.

The chain links TRBV10-3 to TRBJ2-7; possibly TRBD2 for D (6 bases). The ends were cut back, 2 bases at V and 5 bases at J, with 10 bases in the middle. Germline V gene sequence: CDR1 ENHRY, CDR2 SYGVKD. This CDR3 has 13 amino acids. The CDR3, as DNA: TGTGCCATCAGTGAGGCGGGACTTCACGAGCAGTACGTC. Translated, it gives CAISEAGLHEQYV.